These 32 T cell receptor beta chains share one sample of origin, sequenced in a study of human T cells and chemical hapten exposure. TCRdb recomputed calls from the RACE reads with MiXCR, one row per CDR3 protein. The table records a few hundred thousand distinct CDR3 sequences, just under 6.5% of them present only once. This sample's time point: patch test 2, 6 weeks after DPC sensitization. Regarding treatment: therapeutic diphenylcyclopropenone sensitization with weekly scalp DPC. Material: whole blood, obtained in connection with sensitization to the hapten diphenylcyclopropenone (DPC). These receptors were obtained from a woman between 18 and 29 years old with alopecia areata. Some clones in this sample may be carry-over from other donors' samples.

This clonotype was detected many times. The V and J genes are TRBV29-1 and TRBJ1-1; 8 nucleotides align to TRBD1. After removal of 4 bases from V and 3 bases from J, the junction contained 10 bases not matched to a gene. Germline CDR1 reads SQVTM; CDR2 reads ANQGSEA. There are 15 residues in the CDR3. The CDR3 region is CSVALYGQGDTEAFF. The DNA of the CDR3 is TGCAGCGTTGCTCTTTACGGACAGGGAGACACTGAAGCTTTCTTT.

The rearrangement links TRBV6-6 to TRBJ2-7; 14 bases map to TRBD2. Germline V gene lookup returns CDR1 MNHNY and CDR2 SVGAGI (reference sequence). The CDR3 is made up of 17 amino acids. Trimming removed 3 bases from V and 2 bases from J; junction bases left unmatched: 6. The chain's CDR3 is CASSYVQGLAGAYEQYF. The CDR3 DNA sequence: TGTGCCAGCAGTTATGTACAGGGACTAGCGGGGGCCTACGAGCAGTACTTC.

This clonotype was recorded many times. The V call is TRBV6-6, the J call TRBJ1-2; 10 nucleotides match TRBD1. V lost 2 bases to trimming and J lost 4 bases; unmatched junction nucleotides: 7. CDR3 size: 16 residues. Germline V gives CDR1 MNHNY, CDR2 SVGAGI (reference sequence). CDR3: CASSYPETGGAYGYTF. DNA for the CDR3: TGTGCCAGCAGTTACCCAGAGACAGGGGGCGCCTATGGCTACACCTTC.

This clonotype was counted a few times. This sequence joins TRBV5-8 and TRBJ1-3, with TRBD1 identical over 7 bases. The CDR3 has 17 residues. With V trimmed by 3 bases and J by 0 bases, 9 bases remained unmatched. The V gene's germline CDR1 is SGHTS and CDR2 YDEGEE. The CDR3 coding sequence is TGTGCCAGCAGCTGGGGGACAGCCAAGAGCTCTGGAAACACCATATATTTT. Its protein product is CASSWGTAKSSGNTIYF.

The table lists this clonotype with many counts. The rearrangement uses TRBV21-1 and TRBJ1-4; the listed D gene, TRBD1, was not tested against the DNA. TRBV21-1 is a documented pseudogene. This CDR3 spans 22 amino acids. The CDR3 is CASSKVVLPGRTGSATNEKLFF. In DNA, the CDR3 is TGTGCCAGCAGCAAAGTAGTTTTGCCCGGGAGGACAGGGTCGGCAACTAATGAAAAACTGTTTTTT.

This clonotype has only a few counts. V usage is TRBV4-3 and J usage is TRBJ1-2; the D gene is possibly TRBD1 (5 bases). V lost 1 base and J 1 base, leaving 13 bases between the germline ends. From germline, CDR1 is LGHNA and CDR2 YSLEER. CDR3 length equals 16 residues. The CDR3 here is CASSQAPGSRNYGYTF. DNA for the CDR3: TGCGCCAGCAGCCAAGCCCCAGGGTCTCGTAACTATGGCTACACCTTC.

This clonotype was found many times. The chain employs TRBV12-3 or TRBV12-4 and TRBJ1-2; D gene unclear. V was trimmed by 5 bases and J by 4 bases, leaving 14 bases between them. The CDR3 sequence is 14 residues long. The DNA of the CDR3 is TGTGCCAGCAGTCCAGAGCAGGCATCCTATGGCTACACCTTC. Encoded protein: CASSPEQASYGYTF.

Ten or more counts support this clonotype. V is TRBV7-9 and J is TRBJ1-2, with 9 bases identical to TRBD1. The CDR3 totals 15 residues. Germline V gene lookup returns CDR1 SEHNR and CDR2 FQNEAQ (reference sequence). V lost 5 bases, J lost 0 bases, and 4 bases stayed unmatched. CDR3 DNA sequence: TGTGCCAGCAGCCTACAGGGGGCCCCTAACTATGGCTACACCTTC. It specifies CASSLQGAPNYGYTF.

This clonotype has more than one count but fewer than ten. The chain is built from TRBV20-1 and TRBJ1-2; the D is unclear. The CDR3 is 13 residues long. V lost 0 bases and J 0 bases, leaving 5 bases between the germline ends. Germline loops: CDR1 DFQATT, CDR2 SNEGSKA (reference sequence). CDR3 DNA sequence: TGCAGTGCTAGAGAGATACCTAACTATGGCTACACCTTC. It encodes CSAREIPNYGYTF.

The V gene is TRBV7-2, the J gene TRBJ1-4; D gene unclear. The V and J ends lost 5 bases and 4 bases respectively, with 11 bases between them. The CDR3 loop spans 14 amino acids. From germline, CDR1 is SGHTA and CDR2 FQGNSA. CDR3 sequence: CASSLLWSNEKLFF. The CDR3 DNA sequence: TGTGCCAGCAGCCTTCTCTGGAGTAATGAAAAACTGTTTTTT. The full variable domain, its missing parts supplied by reference TRBV7-2 and TRBJ1-4, is GAGVSQSPSNKVTEKGKDVELRCDPISGHTALYWYRQSLGQGLEFLIYFQGNSAPDKSGLPSDRFSAERTGGSVSTLTIQRTQQEDSAVYLCASSLLWSNEKLFFGSGTQLSVL.

This clonotype showed up many times. The chain has TRBV5-1 and TRBJ1-1; no reliable D call. The CDR3 is made up of 13 amino acids. Trimming left V 4 bases short and J 5 bases short, with 12 bases between. Germline V gene data show CDR1 as SGHRS and CDR2 as YFSETQ. CDR3 in DNA: TGCGCCAGCAGCCGTCCTTCTGGGACTGAAGCTTTCTTT. Translation: CASSRPSGTEAFF.

In this sample, this clonotype turned up many times. The genes are TRBV5-1 and TRBJ2-1; D may be TRBD1 or TRBD2 (6 bases each). Germline V gene lookup returns CDR1 SGHRS and CDR2 YFSETQ. The V gene lost 4 bases and the J gene lost 14 bases, with 22 bases spanning the gap. The CDR3 loop spans 14 amino acids. The CDR3 protein is CASSPIPGGPRKFF. CDR3 DNA: TGCGCCAGCAGCCCCATACCCGGGGGCCCGAGGAAGTTCTTC.

This clonotype has ten or more counts. The chain uses TRBV2 and TRBJ2-5; 8 bases match TRBD2. With 4 bases clipped from V and 2 bases from J, the junction kept 3 bases outside the gene matches. Germline CDR1 is SNHLY and CDR2 is FYNNEI. The CDR3 runs to 14 residues. The CDR3 DNA reads TGTGCCAGCAGTGTGCGGGGGGATCAAGAGACCCAGTACTTC. This sequence encodes CASSVRGDQETQYF.

This rearrangement joins TRBV12-1 to TRBJ2-3; the table's TRBD1 call for D was not verified on the DNA. TRBV12-1 is designated a pseudogene. There are 16 residues in the CDR3. DNA for the CDR3: TGTGCCAGCAGCTTTCGCAGGGTTCGACCCAGGGATACGCAGTATTTT. Its translation: CASSFRRVRPRDTQYF.

This clonotype was counted a few times. The gene calls are TRBV4-3 and TRBJ2-7; 9 nucleotides agree with TRBD1. Losses at the gene ends were 0 bases for V and 4 bases for J; bases not matched to a gene: 4. Germline V gene sequence: CDR1 LGHNA, CDR2 YSLEER. The CDR3 loop spans 15 amino acids. The CDR3 sequence is CASSQEPTGGYEQYF. As DNA, the CDR3 is TGCGCCAGCAGCCAAGAGCCGACAGGGGGATACGAGCAGTACTTC.

This clonotype was observed many times. CDR3 DNA: TGTGCCAGCAGCTTTGATAGTGGGCAGGCCGTCCGCTACACCTTC. Amino acid sequence: CASSFDSGQAVRYTF. The chain uses TRBV5-5 and TRBJ1-2; D gene unclear. The CDR3 is 15 amino acids. Germline V CDR1 and CDR2: SGHKS, YYEKEE (reference sequence). Trimming shortened V by 2 bases and J by 9 bases, and 20 bases separated the two germline ends.

This clonotype was seen at least ten times. The J gene is TRBJ1-1, the V gene TRBV12-3 or TRBV12-4; weak D call: TRBD1 (5 bases). V lost 7 bases to trimming and J lost 7 bases, with 16 bases between them. The CDR3 runs 13 residues. In nucleotides, the CDR3 is TGTGCCAGCACCCTTGCGGGGGTTGGTGAAGCTTTCTTT. Its translation is CASTLAGVGEAFF.

This clonotype has a single count. Being one base from a much bigger clone, this may be a read error. The CDR3 loop reads CASSPYSGDYNEQLF. CDR3 sequence (DNA): TGTGCCAGCAGCCCGTACAGCGGGGACTACAATGAGCAGTTATTC. The chain has TRBV5-5 and TRBJ2-1; 7 nucleotides align to TRBD2. The CDR3 length is 15 residues. The germline V gene has CDR1 SGHKS and CDR2 YYEKEE (reference sequence).

This clonotype was counted many times. The chain couples TRBV11-2 to TRBJ1-1; the match to TRBD1 covers 7 bases. V gave up 3 bases and J gave up 7 bases; unmatched junction bases: 5. Germline lookup yields CDR1 SGHAT and CDR2 FQNNGV. This CDR3 region has 13 residues. The CDR3 DNA sequence: TGTGCCAGCAGCTTCGAGGGGGCGGGTGAAGCTTTCTTT. Translating it yields CASSFEGAGEAFF.

The chain joins TRBV28 to TRBJ1-5; unclear D gene. Germline CDR1 MDHEN, CDR2 SYDVKM. The CDR3 is made up of 14 amino acids. The ends were cut back, 1 base at V and 6 bases at J, with 10 bases in the middle. The CDR3 nucleotides are TGTGCCAGCAGTTTATTCGTGGTCGGTCAGCCCCAGCATTTT. Its translation: CASSLFVVGQPQHF.

The CDR3 DNA is TGCGCCAGCTCACCGACAGGGAGCCCTACTTATAATTCACCCCTCCACTTT. It yields the protein CASSPTGSPTYNSPLHF. V and J are TRBV5-1 and TRBJ1-6; 7 nucleotides agree with TRBD1. The CDR3 runs 17 residues. CDR1 and CDR2 (germline): SGHRS, YFSETQ. The V gene end was trimmed by 7 bases and the J gene end by 4 bases; junction bases not matched to a gene: 14.

This clonotype was seen many times. The chain uses TRBV9 and TRBJ2-2, with D possibly matching TRBD1 (5 bases). This CDR3 has 15 amino acids. The V end was cut by 5 bases, the J end by 0 bases, with 11 bases between. In germline, CDR1 is SGDLS, CDR2 YYNGEE. DNA for the CDR3: TGTGCCAGCAGTGCCTTAGGGGCGAACACCGGGGAGCTGTTTTTT. This encodes CASSALGANTGELFF. The entire variable domain, with the rest obtained from reference TRBV9 and TRBJ2-2, is as follows: DSGVTQTPKHLITATGQRVTLRCSPRSGDLSVYWYQQSLDQGLQFLIQYYNGEERAKGNILERFSAQQFPDLHSELNLSSLELGDSALYFCASSALGANTGELFFGEGSRLTVL.

In its sample, this clonotype was seen many times. The J gene is TRBJ1-4, the V gene TRBV7-9; possible D gene TRBD1, 6 bases. The CDR3 is 15 residues long. V lost 5 bases, J lost 5 bases, and 15 bases lay in between. The germline V gene encodes CDR1 SEHNR and CDR2 FQNEAQ (reference sequence). The CDR3 is CASSPTTGQNEKLFF. The CDR3 nucleotides read TGTGCCAGCAGCCCGACGACAGGCCAGAATGAAAAACTGTTTTTT.

Worth noting for this clonotype: A much larger clone differs by one base, so this may be a read error. This chain links TRBV5-1 with TRBJ2-7, with D maybe TRBD1 (5 bases). Germline V gene data show CDR1 as SGHRS and CDR2 as YFSETQ. The CDR3 extends over 14 amino acids. CDR3 residues: CARSLAGKTYEQYF. The CDR3 region has the DNA TGCGCCAGGAGCTTGGCAGGGAAGACCTACGAGCAGTACTTC.

This clonotype was seen ten or more times. This chain uses TRBV6-5 with TRBJ2-7; D unresolved. Trimming stripped 6 bases from V and 7 bases from J, with 10 bases between. Germline CDR1 is MNHEY and CDR2 is SVGAGI. The CDR3 covers 11 residues. The CDR3 region has the DNA TGTGCCAGCAGCGACGCGACGGAGCAGTACTTC. Its translation is CASSDATEQYF.

This clonotype appeared a few times. V and J are TRBV3-1 and TRBJ2-2; TRBD2 matches 8 bases. Unmatched junction bases numbered 5, after V lost 1 base and J lost 1 base. CDR1 and CDR2 from the germline V gene are LGHDT and YNNKEL (reference sequence). The CDR3 has 17 amino acids. The CDR3, as DNA: TGTGCCAGCAGCCAAGGGCGGCTAGCGGGGAACACCGGGGAGCTGTTTTTT. Its translation is CASSQGRLAGNTGELFF.

This clonotype was counted only a few times. The chain recombines TRBV7-2 with TRBJ2-4; the D gene is possibly TRBD1 (5 bases). The CDR3 length is 14 residues. Trimming stripped 4 bases from V and 8 bases from J, with 15 bases between. The germline V gene encodes CDR1 SGHTA and CDR2 FQGNSA. The CDR3 loop reads CASSSGHPADIQYF. The CDR3 region has the DNA TGTGCCAGCAGCTCCGGACACCCGGCGGACATTCAGTACTTC.

This clonotype was counted at least ten times. J is TRBJ2-4 and V is TRBV12-3 or TRBV12-4; no clear D gene. CDR3 size: 16 residues. Trimming pared 5 bases from V and 0 bases from J, leaving 14 bases between. The CDR3 protein is CASSQATGLAKNIQYF. CDR3 DNA sequence: TGTGCCAGCAGTCAAGCCACTGGGCTAGCCAAAAACATTCAGTACTTC.

This clonotype was recorded at least ten times. This chain connects TRBV6-2 or TRBV6-3 to TRBJ2-5, with D perhaps given as TRBD1 or TRBD2 (5 bases each). Germline V gene lookup returns CDR1 MNHEY and CDR2 SVGEGT. V shed 1 base and J shed 0 bases, with 9 bases lying between them. This CDR3 comprises 15 residues. The CDR3 coding sequence is TGTGCCAGCAGTTACTTGGGACGGCACCAAGAGACCCAGTACTTC. It translates to CASSYLGRHQETQYF.

The genes are TRBV6-5 and TRBJ1-6, with TRBD1 identical over 7 bases. V lost 2 bases, J lost 8 bases, and 6 bases stayed unmatched. The CDR3 runs 15 residues. Looked up from germline, CDR1 is MNHEY and CDR2 is SVGAGI. Written as DNA, the CDR3 is TGTGCCAGCAGTTACGGGGCAGGGGGAGATTCACCCCTCCACTTT. Its protein is CASSYGAGGDSPLHF.

The genes are TRBV20-1 and TRBJ1-5; D remains unclear. The CDR3 extends over 13 amino acids. Germline CDR1 reads DFQATT; CDR2 reads SNEGSKA (reference sequence). Trimming stripped 6 bases from V and 8 bases from J, with 17 bases between. CDR3 loop: CSARLNGEEPQHF. In DNA form, the CDR3 reads TGCAGTGCCAGACTGAACGGGGAGGAGCCCCAGCATTTT.

This clonotype appeared many times. The J gene is TRBJ1-2, the V gene TRBV10-3; TRBD1 might be the D (6 bases). From germline, CDR1 is ENHRY and CDR2 SYGVKD. V was shortened by 8 bases and J by 4 bases, with 17 bases between the two germline ends. This CDR3 is built from 14 residues. CDR3 DNA: TGTGCCATCTTACGCACCAGGGGAGCCTATGGCTACACCTTC. Amino acid sequence: CAILRTRGAYGYTF.